Presented here are 10 T cell receptor beta chains from one specimen sequenced in a study of cytomegalovirus exposure and HLA in healthy donors (dated by TCRdb to 2015 to 2018). To prepare the library, the immunoSEQ multiplex PCR assay was applied. A mixture of 60 forward primers for TCR Vbeta segments and 13 reverse primers for TCR Jbeta segments was used in the multiplex PCR. Entries here come from immuneACCESS through TCRdb and include only in-frame sequences with V and J called. Some clones fail to appear in such tables; in the studies checked, an unresolved V gene covers under half of the shortfall, and the cause of the remainder is unknown. The sample contains about 190,000 clones, more than 65% of them found a single time. The ten biggest clones cover around 3.6% of the sample. Sequenced material: PBMCs. These receptors were collected from a man aged 35 to 55 in good health and CMV-seropositive.

This clone was counted only a few times. The gene calls are TRBV10-3 and TRBJ2-1; D might be TRBD1 (6 bases). This CDR3 has 16 residues. Germline V gene lookup returns CDR1 ENHRY and CDR2 SYGVKD. The V end lost 3 bases, the J end lost 4 bases, and 16 bases lay between the germline ends. This CDR3 is CAISDQTGSNYNEQFF. The CDR3 DNA is TGTGCCATCAGTGACCAGACAGGATCGAATTACAATGAGCAGTTCTTC.

This clone was picked up one time. The chain couples TRBV5-1 to TRBJ2-7; 7 bases line up with TRBD2. The germline V gene has CDR1 SGHRS and CDR2 YFSETQ. Trimming at V came to 4 bases and at J to 6 bases, leaving 13 bases not matched to a gene. This CDR3 spans 15 amino acids. The CDR3 reads CASSPNGGGRVEQYF. The CDR3 region has the DNA TGCGCCAGCAGCCCCAATGGGGGAGGGCGGGTCGAGCAGTACTTC.

V is TRBV18 and J is TRBJ2-5; no firm D call. CDR1 is KGHSH and CDR2 is LQKENI in the germline V gene. Trimming removed 0 bases from V and 5 bases from J, with 13 bases in between. The CDR3 is 15 amino acids. The CDR3 sequence: CASSPPPLAVETQYF. The DNA of the CDR3 is TGTGCCAGCTCACCACCTCCCCTGGCGGTGGAGACCCAGTACTTC.

J is TRBJ1-5 and V is TRBV7-2; D is perhaps TRBD1 (5 bases). Germline CDR1 and CDR2: SGHTA and FQGNSA. Trimming left V 4 bases short and J 1 base short, with 14 bases between. This CDR3 region has 16 residues. CDR3 residues: CASSYVGGASNQPQHF. The CDR3 nucleotides are TGTGCCAGCAGCTACGTCGGGGGAGCAAGCAATCAGCCCCAGCATTTT.

This clone was seen a single time. The rearrangement uses TRBV30 and TRBJ2-7; D might be TRBD2 (5 bases). The germline V and J ends were trimmed by 4 bases and 4 bases, with 14 bases remaining between them. Per the germline V gene, CDR1 is GTSNPN and CDR2 is SVGIG (reference sequence). This CDR3 contains 13 residues. DNA of the CDR3: TGTGCCTGGAACCAAGAGAGGGCATACGAGCAGTACTTC. This encodes CAWNQERAYEQYF.

V is TRBV4-1 and J is TRBJ2-3; no reliable D call. This CDR3 is built from 13 residues. Germline assignment: CDR1 MGHRA and CDR2 YSYEKL. V dropped 2 bases and J dropped 4 bases, with 7 bases sitting between them. CDR3 in DNA: TGCGCCAGCAGCCAATTACTCCCAGATACGCAGTATTTT. It codes for CASSQLLPDTQYF.

The chain joins TRBV5-6 to TRBJ2-3; 8 nucleotides line up with TRBD2. The CDR3 totals 16 residues. Germline assignment: CDR1 SGHDT and CDR2 YYEEEE. The V segment lost 0 bases and the J segment 5 bases; nucleotides outside the gene matches: 8. Here the CDR3 DNA reads TGTGCCAGCAGCTTGGTACCCGGGAGGGGCCAAGATACGCAGTATTTT. Protein: CASSLVPGRGQDTQYF.

This clone was picked up a small number of times. V gene TRBV5-1 combines with J gene TRBJ2-3; the match to TRBD2 covers 8 bases. There are 14 residues in the CDR3. Germline CDR1 SGHRS, CDR2 YFSETQ. Losses at the gene ends were 7 bases for V and 4 bases for J; bases not matched to a gene: 8. CDR3 DNA sequence: TGCGCCAGCTGCCCCCGGGAGGGCGCAGATACGCAGTATTTT. It codes for CASCPREGADTQYF.

The sample holds one count of this clone. The chain employs TRBV19 and TRBJ2-3, with D possibly TRBD2 on 5 matching bases. Germline V gene sequence: CDR1 LNHDA, CDR2 SQIVND (reference sequence). This CDR3 is built from 13 residues. The V and J ends lost 8 bases and 3 bases respectively, with 12 bases between them. Here the CDR3 DNA reads TGTGCCAGTCGAGGGCCTAGAACAGATACGCAGTATTTT. This sequence encodes CASRGPRTDTQYF. Combining the CDR3 with reference TRBV19 and TRBJ2-3 gives the whole variable domain DGGITQSPKYLFRKEGQNVTLSCEQNLNHDAMYWYRQDPGQGLRLIYYSQIVNDFQKGDIAEGYSVSREKKESFPLTVTSAQKNPTAFYLCASRGPRTDTQYFGPGTRLTVL.

The chain uses TRBV28 and TRBJ1-5; perhaps TRBD1 as D (5 bases). CDR1 is MDHEN and CDR2 is SYDVKM in the germline V gene. Between the trimmed V and J ends, which lost 7 bases and 3 bases, there was a span of 10 bases. The CDR3 length is 13 residues. The CDR3 coding sequence is TGTGCCAGCAACCAGGGATCCAATCAGCCCCAGCATTTT. Its protein product is CASNQGSNQPQHF.